This T cell receptor (beta chain) was observed in a study of blood T cell repertoires in COVID-19. Study as a whole: Collection of acute and convalescent COVID-19 samples took place in the United States, Italy and Spain. From T cells, B-cell-depleted T cells, or PBMCs came the material, which was cDNA or gDNA.

This clone was observed once. Original processing notes: Amplification from reference gene primers served as the basis for estimated nucleated cell counts. Only in-frame clones appear in the TCRdb table, and some are missing; sequencing was by immunoSEQ multiplex PCR. The DNA was the basis for D and trimming; V, J and clone size are from that table. Of 310,000 or so clones listed, 85% to 90% are singletons. This CDR3 comprises 15 residues. Sequencing was carried out using peripheral blood. The receptor was isolated from a man between 65 and 85 years old with acute or convalescent COVID-19. The rearrangement joins TRBV21-1 to TRBJ2-7; the table's TRBD1 call for D was not verified on the DNA. TRBV21-1 is classified as a pseudogene. DNA of the CDR3: TGTGCCAGCAGCATTCCTGACAGGGTGACACACGAGCAGTACTTC. Translating gives CASSIPDRVTHEQYF.